This is a list of T cell receptor beta chains from one sample in a study of beta chain features in type 1 diabetes. TCRdb's copy holds only in-frame clones and misses some; the assay was immunoSEQ multiplex PCR. The data show 970,000 or so clones, roughly a sixth seen once. Sequencing used naive CD4+ T cells from blood. Receptor source: a woman in her late teens or twenties in good health. Each CDR3 is given without its conserved first and last residue. The size of a clone is reported for some rows only, either as once, few or many, or as a class for expanded clones.

TRBV4-1	19	.	TRBJ2-2	ASSQVSPSPPGQGFTGELF
TRBV28	13	.	TRBJ2-7	ASSTSGGPGHEQY
TRBV7-9	12	.	TRBJ1-2	ASSLAGRGRGYT
TRBV2	13	few	TRBJ1-1	ASSEGPYGNTEAF
TRBV7-2	13	few	TRBJ2-7	ASSLSGTEAYEQY
TRBV28	13	few	TRBJ1-2	ASSFRGRGDHGYT
TRBV18	11	few	TRBJ1-1	ASSGGGNTEAF
TRBV7-8	12	few	TRBJ1-1	ASSPRETSTEAF
TRBV7-8	14	few	TRBJ2-3	ASSLVGTSSTDTQY
TRBV10-3	12	few	TRBJ1-1	ATRPGQGATEAF
TRBV2	14	few	TRBJ1-2	ASSEDQGRTNYGYT
TRBV19	13	few	TRBJ2-5	ASSRRGRPQETQY
TRBV19	12	.	TRBJ1-2	ASSAPGFGYGYT
TRBV18	16	few	TRBJ1-4	ASSPSKGLLTTNEKLF
TRBV7-9	16	.	TRBJ2-3	ASSSPTGTGASTDTQY
TRBV7-9	13	.	TRBJ1-2	ASSLWTNRHYGYT
TRBV2	13	.	TRBJ2-3	ASSGAGSSSDTQY
TRBV9	11	.	TRBJ2-5	ASSVGVGRTQY
TRBV7-9	12	.	TRBJ2-7	ASSLGTRTREQY
TRBV7-8	15	few	TRBJ2-7	ASSLGPIGPTIYEQY